This T cell receptor beta chain was captured by sequencing in a study of tumor-infiltrating lymphocytes in primary liver carcinoma. Study in general: Stage T1-T3 N0M0 tumors measured about 4.2 to 10 cm at most. Regarding the study as a whole: Presence in all five tumor regions was observed for only about 7.5-24% of top clones.

Constant-region priming of 500 ng total RNA yielded TCR beta cDNA. Nested multiplex PCR, run for three rounds with slightly modified ARM-PCR, yielded TCR beta libraries. TCRdb re-derived calls from the multiplex PCR reads in MiXCR, one entry per CDR3 protein. The repertoire consists of tens of thousands of distinct CDR3 sequences, with about 70% occurring once and the leading ten covering 20% to 30%. Investigators took RNA and DNA out together from roughly 21-30 mg of unsorted bulk tissue. Patients carried chronic HBV infection without prior treatment. As concerns this clonotype: Its antigen is undetermined. Just one base apart from a much larger clone, this may be a read error.

Sequencing was done on a sample of liver tumor tissue from sampling region 3. The subset here: tumor region T3, left-lateral pole. The sequence derives from a man between 40 and 49 years old with primary liver carcinoma and hepatitis B virus infection.

CDR3 coding DNA: TGCACCAGCAGTGAATTGAGGGATGCCTACAATGAGCAGTTCTTC. Protein: CTSSELRDAYNEQFF. The chain recombines TRBV10-2 with TRBJ2-1; D might be TRBD2 (5 bases). Germline loops: CDR1 WSHSY, CDR2 SAAADI. The CDR3 sequence is 15 residues long.